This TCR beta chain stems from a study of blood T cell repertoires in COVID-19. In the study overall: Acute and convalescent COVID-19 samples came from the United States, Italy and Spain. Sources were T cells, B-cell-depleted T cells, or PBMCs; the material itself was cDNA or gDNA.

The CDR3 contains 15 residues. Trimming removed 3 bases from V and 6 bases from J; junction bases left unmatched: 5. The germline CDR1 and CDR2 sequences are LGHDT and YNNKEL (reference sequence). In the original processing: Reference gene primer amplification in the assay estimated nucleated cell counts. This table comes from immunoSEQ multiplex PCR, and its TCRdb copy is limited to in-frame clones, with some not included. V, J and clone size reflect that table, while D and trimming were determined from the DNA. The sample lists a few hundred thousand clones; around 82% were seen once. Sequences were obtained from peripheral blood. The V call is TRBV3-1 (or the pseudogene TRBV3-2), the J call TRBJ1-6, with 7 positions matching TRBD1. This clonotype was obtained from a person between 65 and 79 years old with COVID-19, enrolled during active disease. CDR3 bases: TGTGCCAGCAGCCAGAAGGGGGCGTCTAATTCACCCCTCCACTTT. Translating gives CASSQKGASNSPLHF.